The 9 T cell receptor beta chains below all came from one sample that was sequenced in a study of T cell repertoires in cytomegalovirus infection. MiXCR was run by TCRdb on the reads, yielding one entry per CDR3 protein. The data contain about 830,000 distinct CDR3 sequences, approximately 32% of them singletons. These TCRs' antigens remain unknown. Sequenced material: cultured CD8+ T cells from PBMCs, taken from culture after CMV antigen stimulation. The origin of the receptors is a human donor in good health (CMV status not recorded). Some clones in this sample may be carry-over from other donors' samples.

The chain recombines TRBV10-3 with TRBJ1-2; D gene uncertain. Per germline, CDR1 ENHRY and CDR2 SYGVKD. The CDR3 contains 12 residues. Deletions cut 3 bases from V and 5 bases from J, with 7 bases between. CDR3 DNA sequence: TGTGCCATCAGTGACGAGCGGTATGGCTACACCTTC. Residues: CAISDERYGYTF.

The genes are TRBV12-3 or TRBV12-4 and TRBJ2-2, with D tentatively TRBD1 or TRBD2 (7 bases each). V was pared by 6 bases and J by 2 bases, with 13 bases between. The CDR3 covers 15 residues. CDR3 nucleotide sequence: TGTGCCAGCAGGGGGGGGACAGCTAACACCGGGGAGCTGTTTTTT. Its protein is CASRGGTANTGELFF.

The V and J genes are TRBV12-3 or TRBV12-4 and TRBJ1-1; D is unresolved. Trimming cost V 3 bases and J 3 bases, with 17 bases left between them. There are 16 residues in the CDR3. The CDR3 spells CASSFVPRQLYTEAFF. For the CDR3, the DNA is TGTGCCAGCAGTTTCGTCCCTCGGCAGTTATACACTGAAGCTTTCTTT.

The chain is built from TRBV6-1 and TRBJ2-1; D may be TRBD2 (6 bases). This CDR3 is built from 17 residues. V lost 0 bases to trimming and J lost 6 bases, with 18 bases between them. The germline CDR1 and CDR2 sequences are MNHNS and SASEGT. CDR3 sequence (DNA): TGTGCCAGCAGTGAAGCGTCTATGACTAGACGTCGCAATGAGCAGTTCTTC. This codes for CASSEASMTRRRNEQFF.

This clonotype was detected a few times. The chain couples TRBV6-1 to TRBJ1-1; D might be TRBD1 (5 bases). Germline assignment: CDR1 MNHNS and CDR2 SASEGT. V was clipped by 4 bases and J by 3 bases, with 18 bases between them. This CDR3 is built from 16 residues. The CDR3 DNA sequence: TGTGCCAGCAGTGCACTCCCCGAGCAGGGCCACACTGAAGCTTTCTTT. Its protein is CASSALPEQGHTEAFF.

This clonotype was counted at least ten times. The chain employs TRBV7-6 and TRBJ2-2; a possible D gene is TRBD1 (6 bases). CDR3 length: 15 residues. V lost 1 base to trimming and J lost 4 bases, with 10 bases between them. CDR1 is SGHVS and CDR2 is FNYEAQ in the germline V gene. The CDR3, as DNA: TGTGCCAGCAGCTTAGGGGGGCAAAGCACCGGGGAGCTGTTTTTT. Its protein product is CASSLGGQSTGELFF.

The CDR3, as DNA: TGTGCCAGCAGTTATCTTGGGACGGTGGGTGAGGACCAGTACTTC. Translation gives CASSYLGTVGEDQYF. The chain joins TRBV6-2 or TRBV6-3 to TRBJ2-5; D possibly uses TRBD1 or TRBD2 (5 bases each). The CDR3 covers 15 residues. The germline gives CDR1 MNHEY, CDR2 SVGEGT. Between the trimmed V and J ends, which lost 3 bases and 10 bases, there was a span of 21 bases.

This chain connects TRBV7-9 to TRBJ1-2; D perhaps matches TRBD1 (6 bases). CDR1 and CDR2 (germline): SEHNR, FQNEAQ (reference sequence). Trimming left V 5 bases short and J 7 bases short, with 11 bases between. The CDR3 runs to 12 residues. The CDR3 DNA is TGTGCCAGCAGCGGGCGGGGGCCTGGCTACACCTTC. Translation gives CASSGRGPGYTF.

About this clonotype itself: One junction end does not reproduce the germline sequence, and a read error may be involved. V gene TRBV7-6 combines with J gene TRBJ1-5, with D unresolved. Looked up from germline, CDR1 is SGHVS and CDR2 is FNYEAQ. The CDR3 spans 14 residues. The DNA of the CDR3 is TGTGTCAGCAGCTTAAAGGACAGCAATCAGCCCCAGCATTTT. Its protein product is CVSSLKDSNQPQHF.